The 14 T cell receptor beta chains below come from one sample, sequenced in a study of cytomegalovirus exposure and HLA in healthy donors. Primers: 60 Vbeta forward and 13 Jbeta reverse. TCRdb's table, derived via immunoSEQ multiplex PCR, lists solely in-frame clones and lacks some. The sample shows about 40,000 clones, about 64% of them seen only once. What was sequenced was PBMCs. The origin of the receptors is a man aged 60 to 69 in good health and CMV-seropositive.

This sequence joins TRBV6-5 and TRBJ2-1; no definite D call. This CDR3 has 14 amino acids. Germline lookup yields CDR1 MNHEY and CDR2 SVGAGI. The V end lost 8 bases, the J end lost 4 bases, and 15 bases lay between the germline ends. The CDR3 coding sequence is TGTGCCAGCCAAGGTGCGGAGCGATACAATGAGCAGTTCTTC. Encoded protein: CASQGAERYNEQFF.

This chain joins TRBV6-4 and TRBJ1-2; D perhaps matches TRBD1 (6 bases). Trimming stripped 2 bases from V and 4 bases from J, with 23 bases between. The V gene's germline CDR1 is MRHNA and CDR2 SNTAGT. The CDR3 has 18 residues. CDR3 coding DNA: TGTGCCAGCAGTGACATCTGGACAGTTCAGTCGGTTTTCTATGGCTACACCTTC. Protein product: CASSDIWTVQSVFYGYTF.

This clone has a handful of counts. The chain has TRBV5-1 and TRBJ2-1; TRBD1 matches 7 bases. Germline V gene data show CDR1 as SGHRS and CDR2 as YFSETQ. The CDR3 covers 13 residues. V lost 4 bases and J lost 9; bases outside the gene matches: 7. The CDR3 sequence is CASSPEGAGEQFF. The CDR3 nucleotides read TGCGCCAGCAGCCCCGAGGGGGCGGGTGAGCAGTTCTTC.

Only a few counts were recorded for this clone. J is TRBJ2-1 and V is TRBV5-1, with TRBD2 matching 9 bases. V gave up 0 bases and J gave up 6 bases; unmatched junction bases: 7. Germline V CDR1 and CDR2: SGHRS, YFSETQ. This CDR3 has 16 residues. The CDR3: CASSLGPGTSSNEQFF. The CDR3 coding sequence is TGCGCCAGCAGCTTGGGTCCCGGGACTAGCAGCAATGAGCAGTTCTTC.

The V and J genes are TRBV2 and TRBJ2-3, with D possibly TRBD2 on 6 matching bases. The CDR3 spans 13 residues. Germline V gene sequence: CDR1 SNHLY, CDR2 FYNNEI. Trimming stripped 8 bases from V and 2 bases from J, with 11 bases between. The CDR3 nucleotides are TGTGCCAGCGGAGGGGAAACCACAGATACGCAGTATTTT. It translates to CASGGETTDTQYF.

V gene TRBV28 combines with J gene TRBJ2-1; no clear D gene. Trimming left V 1 base short and J 5 bases short, with 9 bases between. Germline V gene lookup returns CDR1 MDHEN and CDR2 SYDVKM. The CDR3 runs to 14 residues. This CDR3 is CASSLLVGHNEQFF. In DNA, the CDR3 is TGTGCCAGCAGTTTATTAGTGGGCCACAATGAGCAGTTCTTC.

V is TRBV4-1 and J is TRBJ1-5; D unresolved. CDR1 is MGHRA, CDR2 YSYEKL, per germline. V lost 2 bases, J lost 0 bases, and 8 bases lay in between. This CDR3 has 15 amino acids. DNA for the CDR3: TGCGCCAGCAGCCAACGGGAGGATAGCAATCAGCCCCAGCATTTT. Its protein product is CASSQREDSNQPQHF.

This rearrangement joins TRBV14 to TRBJ2-1, with a possible D match to TRBD1 (5 bases). The CDR3 has 18 amino acids. V dropped 3 bases and J dropped 5 bases, with 23 bases sitting between them. Germline CDR1 and CDR2: SGHDN and FVKESK. CDR3 DNA sequence: TGTGCCAGCAGCCAGGGTTGGCGACAGTTACGTCAGAACAATGAGCAGTTCTTC. Protein: CASSQGWRQLRQNNEQFF.

There are a few counts of this clone. The J gene is TRBJ2-3, the V gene TRBV7-9; 7 bases match TRBD1. Germline trimming cut 5 bases from V and 2 bases from J; bases unmatched to any gene: 10. This CDR3 is built from 16 residues. From germline, CDR1 is SEHNR and CDR2 FQNEAQ (reference sequence). CDR3 region: CASSPGTETITDTQYF. CDR3 DNA sequence: TGTGCCAGCAGCCCCGGGACAGAGACCATCACAGATACGCAGTATTTT.

The chain couples TRBV9 to TRBJ2-1, with TRBD2 matching 10 bases. Germline-derived CDR1 and CDR2 are SGDLS and YYNGEE. V shed 3 bases and J 4 bases; nucleotides not matched to a gene: 7. The CDR3 is made up of 16 amino acids. CDR3 residues: CASSDPTSGFYNEQFF. CDR3 sequence (DNA): TGTGCCAGCAGCGACCCGACTAGCGGGTTTTACAATGAGCAGTTCTTC.

The rearrangement links TRBV28 to TRBJ1-5; 9 bases line up with TRBD1. From germline, CDR1 is MDHEN and CDR2 SYDVKM. With 4 bases clipped from V and 6 bases from J, the junction kept 7 bases outside the gene matches. This CDR3 has 15 amino acids. This CDR3 reads CASSSSGQGSQPQHF. The CDR3 nucleotides read TGTGCCAGCAGTTCATCAGGACAGGGGAGTCAGCCCCAGCATTTT. The variable domain in full, completed from reference TRBV28 and TRBJ1-5, reads DVKVTQSSRYLVKRTGEKVFLECVQDMDHENMFWYRQDPGLGLRLIYFSYDVKMKEKGDIPEGYSVSREKKERFSLILESASTNQTSMYLCASSSSGQGSQPQHFGDGTRLSIL.

The table lists this clone with a count of one. CDR3 DNA sequence: TGTGCCACCAGAGGGGGGGTTGGCAATGAGCAGTTCTTC. Its translation is CATRGGVGNEQFF. The chain recombines TRBV15 with TRBJ2-1; D perhaps matches TRBD2 (7 bases). The CDR3 has 13 residues. The germline gives CDR1 LNHNV, CDR2 YYDKDF (reference sequence). Deletions cut 6 bases from V and 6 bases from J, with 12 bases between.

The chain uses TRBV29-1 and TRBJ1-4; 7 bases align to TRBD1. The CDR3 has 14 residues. The V gene's germline CDR1 is SQVTM and CDR2 ANQGSEA. Trimming at V came to 4 bases and at J to 8 bases, leaving 10 bases not matched to a gene. CDR3 bases: TGCAGCGTTGCTGTTGACAGGGTTAGCGAAAAACTGTTTTTT. Residues: CSVAVDRVSEKLFF. The full variable domain, rest sourced from reference TRBV29-1 and TRBJ1-4, is SAVISQKPSRDICQRGTSLTIQCQVDSQVTMMFWYRQQPGQSLTLIATANQGSEATYESGFVIDKFPISRPNLTFSTLTVSNMSPEDSSIYLCSVAVDRVSEKLFFGSGTQLSVL.

V usage is TRBV7-2 and J usage is TRBJ2-7; 10 bases align to TRBD1. The V gene end was trimmed by 5 bases and the J gene end by 0 bases; junction bases not matched to a gene: 7. In germline, CDR1 is SGHTA, CDR2 FQGNSA. The CDR3 is 16 amino acids. The CDR3 protein is CASSPRDRGFSYEQYF. The CDR3 DNA follows: TGTGCCAGCAGCCCCCGGGACAGGGGCTTCTCCTACGAGCAGTACTTC. Combining the CDR3 with reference TRBV7-2 and TRBJ2-7 gives the whole variable domain GAGVSQSPSNKVTEKGKDVELRCDPISGHTALYWYRQSLGQGLEFLIYFQGNSAPDKSGLPSDRFSAERTGGSVSTLTIQRTQQEDSAVYLCASSPRDRGFSYEQYFGPGTRLTVT.